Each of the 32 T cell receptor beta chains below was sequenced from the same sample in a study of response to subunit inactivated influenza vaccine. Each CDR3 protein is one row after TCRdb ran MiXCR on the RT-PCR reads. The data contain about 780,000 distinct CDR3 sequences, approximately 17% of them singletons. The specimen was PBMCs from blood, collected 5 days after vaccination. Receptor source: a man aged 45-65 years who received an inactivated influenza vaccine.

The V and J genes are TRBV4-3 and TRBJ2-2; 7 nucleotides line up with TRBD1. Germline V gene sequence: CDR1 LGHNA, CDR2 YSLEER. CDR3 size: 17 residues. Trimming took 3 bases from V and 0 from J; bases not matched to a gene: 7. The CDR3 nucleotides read TGCGCCAGCAGCCAGATCGCCGGGACAGCGAACACCGGGGAGCTGTTTTTT. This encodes CASSQIAGTANTGELFF.

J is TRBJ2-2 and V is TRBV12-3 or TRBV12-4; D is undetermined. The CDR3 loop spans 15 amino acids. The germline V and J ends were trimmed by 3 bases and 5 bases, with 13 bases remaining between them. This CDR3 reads CASSFLGVGTGELFF. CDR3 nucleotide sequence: TGTGCCAGCAGTTTCCTGGGTGTTGGAACCGGGGAGCTGTTTTTT.

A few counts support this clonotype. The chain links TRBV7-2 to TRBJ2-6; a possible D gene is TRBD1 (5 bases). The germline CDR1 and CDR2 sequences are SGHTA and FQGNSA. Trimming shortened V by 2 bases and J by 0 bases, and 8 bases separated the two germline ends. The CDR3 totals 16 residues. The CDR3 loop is CASSLRTSSGANVLTF. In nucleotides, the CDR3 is TGTGCCAGCAGCTTAAGGACAAGCTCTGGGGCCAACGTCCTGACTTTC.

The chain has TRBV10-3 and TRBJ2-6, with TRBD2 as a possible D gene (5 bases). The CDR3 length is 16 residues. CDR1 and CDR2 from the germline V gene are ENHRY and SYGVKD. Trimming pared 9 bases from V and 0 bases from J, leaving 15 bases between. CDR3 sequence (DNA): TGTGCCATGAGGGATTTATTACACTCTGGGGCCAACGTCCTGACTTTC. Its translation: CAMRDLLHSGANVLTF.

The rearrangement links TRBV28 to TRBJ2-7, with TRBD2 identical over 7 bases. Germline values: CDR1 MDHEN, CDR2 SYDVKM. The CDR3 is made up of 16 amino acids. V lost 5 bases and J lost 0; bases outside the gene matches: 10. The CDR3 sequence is CASSPAQRDNSYEQYF. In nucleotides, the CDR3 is TGTGCCAGCAGTCCCGCTCAGCGGGATAACTCCTACGAGCAGTACTTC.

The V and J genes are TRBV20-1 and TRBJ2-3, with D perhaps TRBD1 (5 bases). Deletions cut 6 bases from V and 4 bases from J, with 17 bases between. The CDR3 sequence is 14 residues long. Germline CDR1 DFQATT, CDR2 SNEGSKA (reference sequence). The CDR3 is CSAILRQGSDTQYF. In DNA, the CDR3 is TGCAGTGCCATCCTACGGCAGGGCTCAGATACGCAGTATTTT.

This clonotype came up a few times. The CDR3 nucleotides read TGTGCCAGCAGCCGGATAAGGGGGGCTACGGACACCGGGGAGCTGTTTTTT. Amino acid sequence: CASSRIRGATDTGELFF. The chain has TRBV12-3 or TRBV12-4 and TRBJ2-2; D tentatively reads TRBD1 or TRBD2 (6 bases each). Trimming removed 6 bases from V and 3 bases from J, with 20 bases in between. CDR3 length equals 17 residues.

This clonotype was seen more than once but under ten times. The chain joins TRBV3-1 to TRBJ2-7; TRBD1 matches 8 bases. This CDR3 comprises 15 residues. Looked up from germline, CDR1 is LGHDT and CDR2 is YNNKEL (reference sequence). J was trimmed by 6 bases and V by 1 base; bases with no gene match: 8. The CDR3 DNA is TGTGCCAGCAGCCAAGGTTGGGACAGGCCTTCCGAGCAGTACTTC. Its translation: CASSQGWDRPSEQYF.

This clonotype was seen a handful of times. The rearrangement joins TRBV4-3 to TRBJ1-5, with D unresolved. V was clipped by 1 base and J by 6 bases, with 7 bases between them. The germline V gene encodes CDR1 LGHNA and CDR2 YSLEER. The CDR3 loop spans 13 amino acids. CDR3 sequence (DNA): TGCGCCAGCAGCCAAGGGGTCTCTCAGCCCCAGCATTTT. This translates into CASSQGVSQPQHF.

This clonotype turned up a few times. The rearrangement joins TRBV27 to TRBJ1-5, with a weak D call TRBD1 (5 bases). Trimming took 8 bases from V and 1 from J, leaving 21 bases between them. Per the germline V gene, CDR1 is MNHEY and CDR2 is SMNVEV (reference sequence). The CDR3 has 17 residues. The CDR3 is CASAPRAGQSSNQPQHF. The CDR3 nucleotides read TGTGCCAGCGCACCCAGAGCGGGGCAGTCGAGCAATCAGCCCCAGCATTTT.

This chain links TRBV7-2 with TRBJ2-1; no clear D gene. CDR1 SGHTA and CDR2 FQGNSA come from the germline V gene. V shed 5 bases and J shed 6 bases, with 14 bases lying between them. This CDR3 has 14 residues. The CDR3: CASSPPWNLNEQFF. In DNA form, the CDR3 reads TGTGCCAGCAGCCCTCCCTGGAACCTCAATGAGCAGTTCTTC. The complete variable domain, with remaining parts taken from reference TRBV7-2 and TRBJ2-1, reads GAGVSQSPSNKVTEKGKDVELRCDPISGHTALYWYRQSLGQGLEFLIYFQGNSAPDKSGLPSDRFSAERTGGSVSTLTIQRTQQEDSAVYLCASSPPWNLNEQFFGPGTRLTVL.

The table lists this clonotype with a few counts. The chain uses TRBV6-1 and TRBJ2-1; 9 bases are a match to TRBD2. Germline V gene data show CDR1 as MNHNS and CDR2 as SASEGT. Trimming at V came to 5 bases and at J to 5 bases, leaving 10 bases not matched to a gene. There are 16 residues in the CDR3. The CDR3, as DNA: TGTGCCAGCAGTCCCGGCCCGGGACTAGCAAACAATGAGCAGTTCTTC. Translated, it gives CASSPGPGLANNEQFF.

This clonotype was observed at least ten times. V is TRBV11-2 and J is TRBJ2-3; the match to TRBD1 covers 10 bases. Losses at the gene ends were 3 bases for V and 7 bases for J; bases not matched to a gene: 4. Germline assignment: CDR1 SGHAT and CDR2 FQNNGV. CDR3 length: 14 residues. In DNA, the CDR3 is TGTGCCAGCAGCTTCGACAGGGGGCTGCATACGCAGTATTTT. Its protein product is CASSFDRGLHTQYF.

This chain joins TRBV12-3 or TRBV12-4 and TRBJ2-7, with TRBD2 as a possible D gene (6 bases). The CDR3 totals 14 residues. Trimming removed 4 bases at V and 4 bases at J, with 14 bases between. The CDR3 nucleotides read TGTGCCAGCAGTTGGGGTACGGGAGAGTACGAGCAGTACTTC. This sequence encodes CASSWGTGEYEQYF.

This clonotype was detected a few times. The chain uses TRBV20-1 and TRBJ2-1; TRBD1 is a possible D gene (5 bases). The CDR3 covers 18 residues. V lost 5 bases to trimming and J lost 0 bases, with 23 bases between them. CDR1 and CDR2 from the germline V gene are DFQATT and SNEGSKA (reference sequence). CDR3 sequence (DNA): TGCAGTGCTTCCCCCCAGGGTACTTCGATGAGCTCCTACAATGAGCAGTTCTTC. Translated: CSASPQGTSMSSYNEQFF.

CDR3 nucleotide sequence: TGTGCCAGCAGACCGGGGACAGGCGGCGCCGGGGAGCTGTTTTTT. This translates into CASRPGTGGAGELFF. This chain uses TRBV6-1 with TRBJ2-2; 8 nucleotides match TRBD1. The CDR3 totals 15 residues. The V segment lost 6 bases and the J segment 6 bases; nucleotides outside the gene matches: 9. From germline, CDR1 is MNHNS and CDR2 SASEGT.

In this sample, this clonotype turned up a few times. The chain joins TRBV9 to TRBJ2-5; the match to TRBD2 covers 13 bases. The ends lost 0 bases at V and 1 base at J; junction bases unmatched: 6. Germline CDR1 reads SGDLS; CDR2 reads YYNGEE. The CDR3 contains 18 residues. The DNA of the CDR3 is TGTGCCAGCAGCGTAGGACTAGCGGGGGGCCTTATCCAAGAGACCCAGTACTTC. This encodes CASSVGLAGGLIQETQYF.

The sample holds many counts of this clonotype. In nucleotides, the CDR3 is TGCGCCAGCAGCTTGGACCAATACAATGAGCAGTTCTTC. This gives the protein CASSLDQYNEQFF. The J gene is TRBJ2-1, the V gene TRBV5-1; no definite D call. The CDR3 totals 13 residues. Germline CDR1 and CDR2: SGHRS and YFSETQ. The V end lost 0 bases, the J end lost 4 bases, and 5 bases lay between the germline ends.

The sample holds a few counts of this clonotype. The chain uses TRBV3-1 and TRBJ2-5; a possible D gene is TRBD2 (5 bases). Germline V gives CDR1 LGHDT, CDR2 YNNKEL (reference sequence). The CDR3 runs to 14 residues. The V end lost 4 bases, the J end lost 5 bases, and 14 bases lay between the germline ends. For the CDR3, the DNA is TGTGCCAGCAGCCGCGGAGCTAGGAGGGAGACCCAGTACTTC. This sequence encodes CASSRGARRETQYF.

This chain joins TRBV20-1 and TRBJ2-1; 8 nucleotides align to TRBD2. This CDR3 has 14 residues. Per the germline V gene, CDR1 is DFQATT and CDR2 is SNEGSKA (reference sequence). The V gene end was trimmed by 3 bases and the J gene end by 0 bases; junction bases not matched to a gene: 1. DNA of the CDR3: TGCAGTGCTAGCGGGGGGGCCTCCTACAATGAGCAGTTCTTC. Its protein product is CSASGGASYNEQFF.

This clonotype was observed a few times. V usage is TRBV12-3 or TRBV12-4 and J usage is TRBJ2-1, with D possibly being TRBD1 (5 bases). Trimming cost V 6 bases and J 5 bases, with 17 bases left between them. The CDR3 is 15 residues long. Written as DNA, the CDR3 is TGTGCCAGCAGCTCACATGCGGACACTAACAATGAGCAGTTCTTC. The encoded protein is CASSSHADTNNEQFF.

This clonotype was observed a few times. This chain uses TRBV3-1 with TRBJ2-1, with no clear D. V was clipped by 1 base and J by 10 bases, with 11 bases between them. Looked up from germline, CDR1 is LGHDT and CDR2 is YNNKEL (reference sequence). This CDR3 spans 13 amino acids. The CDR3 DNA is TGTGCCAGCAGCCAAGCCGGAGCTCGCGAGCAGTTCTTC. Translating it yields CASSQAGAREQFF.

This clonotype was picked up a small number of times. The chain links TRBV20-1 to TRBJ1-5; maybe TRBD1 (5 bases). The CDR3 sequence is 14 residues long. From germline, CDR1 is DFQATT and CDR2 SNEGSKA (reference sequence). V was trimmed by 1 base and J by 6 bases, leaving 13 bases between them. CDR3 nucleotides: TGCAGTGCTAGAGTTCCTAGCGGGGGTCAGCCCCAGCATTTT. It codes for CSARVPSGGQPQHF.

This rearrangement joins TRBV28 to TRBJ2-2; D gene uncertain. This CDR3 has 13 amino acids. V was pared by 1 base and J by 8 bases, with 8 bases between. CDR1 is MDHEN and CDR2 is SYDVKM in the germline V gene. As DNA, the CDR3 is TGTGCCAGCAGTTTATATAGCAAGGGGGAGCTGTTTTTT. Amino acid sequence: CASSLYSKGELFF.

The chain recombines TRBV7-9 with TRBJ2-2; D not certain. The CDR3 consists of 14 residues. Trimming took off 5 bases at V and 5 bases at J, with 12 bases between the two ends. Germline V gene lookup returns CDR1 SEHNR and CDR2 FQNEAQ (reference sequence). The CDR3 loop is CASSRNVETGELFF. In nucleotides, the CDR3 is TGTGCCAGCAGCCGCAATGTAGAAACCGGGGAGCTGTTTTTT.

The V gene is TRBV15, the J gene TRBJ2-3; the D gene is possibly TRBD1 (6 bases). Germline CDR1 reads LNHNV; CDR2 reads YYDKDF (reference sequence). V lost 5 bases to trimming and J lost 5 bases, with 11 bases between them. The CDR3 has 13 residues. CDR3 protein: CATSGSGVDTQYF. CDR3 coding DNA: TGTGCCACCAGCGGATCAGGGGTAGATACGCAGTATTTT.

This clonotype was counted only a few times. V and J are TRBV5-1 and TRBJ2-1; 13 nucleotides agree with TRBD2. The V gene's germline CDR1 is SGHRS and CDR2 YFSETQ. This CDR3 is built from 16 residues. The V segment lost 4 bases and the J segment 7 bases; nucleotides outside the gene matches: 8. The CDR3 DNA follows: TGCGCCAGCAGCCAAGAAACGACTAGCGGGAGGAATGAGCAGTTCTTC. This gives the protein CASSQETTSGRNEQFF.

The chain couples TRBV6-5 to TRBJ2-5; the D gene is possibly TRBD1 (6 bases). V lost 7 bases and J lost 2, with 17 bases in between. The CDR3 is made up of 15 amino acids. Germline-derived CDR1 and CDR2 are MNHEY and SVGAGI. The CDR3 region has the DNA TGTGCCAGCATTTGGGACACTCTTTTGCAAGAGACCCAGTACTTC. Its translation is CASIWDTLLQETQYF.

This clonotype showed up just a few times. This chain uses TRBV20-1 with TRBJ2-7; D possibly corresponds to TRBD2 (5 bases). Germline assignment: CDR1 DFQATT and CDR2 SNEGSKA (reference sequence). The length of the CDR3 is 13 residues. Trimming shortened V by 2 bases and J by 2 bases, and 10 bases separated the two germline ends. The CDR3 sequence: CSARSADAYEQYF. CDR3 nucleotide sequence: TGCAGTGCTAGATCAGCGGATGCCTACGAGCAGTACTTC.

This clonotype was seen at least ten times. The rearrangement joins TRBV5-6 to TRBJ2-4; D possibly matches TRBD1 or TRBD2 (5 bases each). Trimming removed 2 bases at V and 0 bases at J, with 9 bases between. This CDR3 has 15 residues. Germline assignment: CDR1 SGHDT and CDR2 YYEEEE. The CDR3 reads CASSFWGSAKNIQYF. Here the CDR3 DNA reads TGTGCCAGCAGCTTCTGGGGGTCAGCCAAAAACATTCAGTACTTC.

The CDR3 spells CASSQVSDGTTQYF. As DNA, the CDR3 is TGTGCCAGCAGCCAAGTTTCCGATGGGACCACCCAGTACTTC. The J gene is TRBJ2-5, the V gene TRBV3-1, with D possibly called TRBD1 or TRBD2 (5 bases each). The germline V and J ends were trimmed by 1 base and 8 bases, with 14 bases remaining between them. This CDR3 has 14 amino acids. Germline CDR1 reads LGHDT; CDR2 reads YNNKEL (reference sequence).

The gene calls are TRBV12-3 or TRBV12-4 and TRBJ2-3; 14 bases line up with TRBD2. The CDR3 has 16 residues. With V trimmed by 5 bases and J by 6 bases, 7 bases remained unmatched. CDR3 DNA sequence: TGTGCCAGCAGTCCGACTAGCGGGGGGGCCGTTGATACGCAGTATTTT. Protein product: CASSPTSGGAVDTQYF.